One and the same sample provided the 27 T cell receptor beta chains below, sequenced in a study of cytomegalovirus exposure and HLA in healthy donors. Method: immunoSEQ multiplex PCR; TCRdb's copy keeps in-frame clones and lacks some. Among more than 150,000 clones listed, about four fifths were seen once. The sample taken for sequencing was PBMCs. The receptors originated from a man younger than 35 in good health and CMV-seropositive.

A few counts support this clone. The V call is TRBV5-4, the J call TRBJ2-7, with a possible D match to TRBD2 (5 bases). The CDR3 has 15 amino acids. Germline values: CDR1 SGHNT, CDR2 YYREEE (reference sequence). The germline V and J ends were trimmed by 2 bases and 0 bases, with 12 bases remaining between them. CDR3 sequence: CASSFGVSGSYEQYF. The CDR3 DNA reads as TGTGCCAGCAGCTTCGGGGTATCGGGCTCCTACGAGCAGTACTTC.

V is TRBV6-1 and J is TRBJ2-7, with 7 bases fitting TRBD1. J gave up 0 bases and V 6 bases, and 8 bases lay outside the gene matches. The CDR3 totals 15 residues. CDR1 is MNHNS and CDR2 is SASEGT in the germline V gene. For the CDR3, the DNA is TGTGCCAGCAGCGAAACAGGGGCGGTCTCCTACGAGCAGTACTTC. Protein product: CASSETGAVSYEQYF.

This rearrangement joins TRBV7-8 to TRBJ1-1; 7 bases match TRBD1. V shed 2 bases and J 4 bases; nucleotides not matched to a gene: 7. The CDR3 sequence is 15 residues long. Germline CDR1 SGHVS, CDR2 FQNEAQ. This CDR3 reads CASSLPRQGSTEAFF. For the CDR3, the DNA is TGTGCCAGCAGCTTACCCCGACAGGGATCCACTGAAGCTTTCTTT. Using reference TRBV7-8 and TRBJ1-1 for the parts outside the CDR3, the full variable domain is GAGVSQSPRYKVAKRGQDVALRCDPISGHVSLFWYQQALGQGPEFLTYFQNEAQLDKSGLPSDRFFAERPEGSVSTLKIQRTQQEDSAVYLCASSLPRQGSTEAFFGQGTRLTVV.

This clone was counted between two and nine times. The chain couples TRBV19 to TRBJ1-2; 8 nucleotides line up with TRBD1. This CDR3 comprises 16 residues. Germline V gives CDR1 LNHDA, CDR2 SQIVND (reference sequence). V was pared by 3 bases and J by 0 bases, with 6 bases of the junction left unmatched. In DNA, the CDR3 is TGTGCCAGTAGTATTTCGGACAGGGCGGCTAACTATGGCTACACCTTC. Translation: CASSISDRAANYGYTF.

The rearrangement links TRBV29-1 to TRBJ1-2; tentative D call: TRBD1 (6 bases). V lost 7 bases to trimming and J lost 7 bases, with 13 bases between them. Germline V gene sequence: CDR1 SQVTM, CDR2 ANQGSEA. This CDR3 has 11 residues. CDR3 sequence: CSGSGDRGYTF. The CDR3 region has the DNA TGCAGCGGATCAGGGGATCGTGGCTACACCTTC.

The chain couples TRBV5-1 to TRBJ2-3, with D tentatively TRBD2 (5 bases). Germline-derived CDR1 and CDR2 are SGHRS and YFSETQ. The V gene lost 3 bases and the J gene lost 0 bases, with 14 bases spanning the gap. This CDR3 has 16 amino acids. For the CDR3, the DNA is TGCGCCAGCAGCTCGGACTCCCGGACTAGCACAGATACGCAGTATTTT. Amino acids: CASSSDSRTSTDTQYF. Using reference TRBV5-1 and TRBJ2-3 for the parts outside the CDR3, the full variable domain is KAGVTQTPRYLIKTRGQQVTLSCSPISGHRSVSWYQQTPGQGLQFLFEYFSETQRNKGNFPGRFSGRQFSNSRSEMNVSTLELGDSALYLCASSSDSRTSTDTQYFGPGTRLTVL.

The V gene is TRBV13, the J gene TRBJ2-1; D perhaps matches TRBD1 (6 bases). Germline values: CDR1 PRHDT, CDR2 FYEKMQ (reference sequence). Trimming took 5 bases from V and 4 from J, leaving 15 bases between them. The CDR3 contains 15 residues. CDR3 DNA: TGTGCCAGCAGCACCAAGACAGGAATTTACAATGAGCAGTTCTTC. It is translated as CASSTKTGIYNEQFF.

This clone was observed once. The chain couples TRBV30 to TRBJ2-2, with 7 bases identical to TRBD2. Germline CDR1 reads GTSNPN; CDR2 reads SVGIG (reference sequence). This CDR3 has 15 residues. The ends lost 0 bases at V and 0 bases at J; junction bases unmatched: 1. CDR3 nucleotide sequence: TGTGCCTGGAGTGTAGCGGGGCCGAACACCGGGGAGCTGTTTTTT. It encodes CAWSVAGPNTGELFF.

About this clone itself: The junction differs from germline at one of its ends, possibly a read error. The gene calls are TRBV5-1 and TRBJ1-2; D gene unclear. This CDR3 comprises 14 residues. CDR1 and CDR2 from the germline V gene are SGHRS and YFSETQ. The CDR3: CASSLALGNDGYTF. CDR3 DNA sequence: TGCGCCAGCAGCTTGGCCCTAGGTAACGATGGCTACACCTTC.

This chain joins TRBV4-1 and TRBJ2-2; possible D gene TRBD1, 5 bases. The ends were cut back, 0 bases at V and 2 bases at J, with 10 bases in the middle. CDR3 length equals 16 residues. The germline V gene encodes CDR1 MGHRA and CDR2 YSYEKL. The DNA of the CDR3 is TGCGCCAGCAGCCAAGAGAGACAGCCCAACACCGGGGAGCTGTTTTTT. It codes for CASSQERQPNTGELFF.

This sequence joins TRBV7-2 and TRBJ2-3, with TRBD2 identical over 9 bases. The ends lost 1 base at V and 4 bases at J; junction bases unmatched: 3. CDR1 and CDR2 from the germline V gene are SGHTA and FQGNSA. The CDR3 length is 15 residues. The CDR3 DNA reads TGTGCCAGCAGCTTAGGGTCTAGCGGGGCAGATACGCAGTATTTT. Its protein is CASSLGSSGADTQYF. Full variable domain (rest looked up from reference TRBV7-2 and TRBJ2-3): GAGVSQSPSNKVTEKGKDVELRCDPISGHTALYWYRQSLGQGLEFLIYFQGNSAPDKSGLPSDRFSAERTGGSVSTLTIQRTQQEDSAVYLCASSLGSSGADTQYFGPGTRLTVL.

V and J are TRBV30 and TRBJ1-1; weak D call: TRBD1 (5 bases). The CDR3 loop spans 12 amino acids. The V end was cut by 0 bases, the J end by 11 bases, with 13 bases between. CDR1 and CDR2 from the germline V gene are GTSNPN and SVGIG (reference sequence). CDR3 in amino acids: CAWSVPSPGAFF. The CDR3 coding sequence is TGTGCCTGGAGTGTACCCAGCCCAGGGGCTTTCTTT. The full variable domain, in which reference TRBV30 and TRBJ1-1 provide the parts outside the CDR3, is SQTIHQWPATLVQPVGSPLSLECTVEGTSNPNLYWYRQAAGRGLQLLFYSVGIGQISSEVPQNLSASRPQDRQFILSSKKLLLSDSGFYLCAWSVPSPGAFFGQGTRLTVV.

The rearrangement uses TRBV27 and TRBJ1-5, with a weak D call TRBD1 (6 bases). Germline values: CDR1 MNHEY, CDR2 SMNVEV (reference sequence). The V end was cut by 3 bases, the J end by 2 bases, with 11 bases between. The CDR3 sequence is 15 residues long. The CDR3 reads CASSFRGVGNQPQHF. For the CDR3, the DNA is TGTGCCAGCAGTTTCAGGGGCGTGGGCAATCAGCCCCAGCATTTT.

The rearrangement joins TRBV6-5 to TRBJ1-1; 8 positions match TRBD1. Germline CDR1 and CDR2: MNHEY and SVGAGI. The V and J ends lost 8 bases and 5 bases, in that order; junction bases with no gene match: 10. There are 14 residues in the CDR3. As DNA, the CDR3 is TGTGCCAGCGCCTTAGAGCAGGGGGCAACTGAAGCTTTCTTT. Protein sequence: CASALEQGATEAFF.

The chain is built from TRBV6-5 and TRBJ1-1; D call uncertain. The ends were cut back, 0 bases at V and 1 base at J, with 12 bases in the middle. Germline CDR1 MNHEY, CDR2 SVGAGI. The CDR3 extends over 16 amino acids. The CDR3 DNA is TGTGCCAGCAGTTACTCGAGAGGCCGGAGGAACACTGAAGCTTTCTTT. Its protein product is CASSYSRGRRNTEAFF.

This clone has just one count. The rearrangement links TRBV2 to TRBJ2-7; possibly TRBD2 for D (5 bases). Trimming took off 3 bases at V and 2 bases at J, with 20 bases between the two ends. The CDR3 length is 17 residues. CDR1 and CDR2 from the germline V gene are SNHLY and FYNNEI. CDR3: CASSESPGSYGTYEQYF. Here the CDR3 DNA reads TGTGCCAGCAGTGAGTCTCCGGGGAGCTATGGCACCTACGAGCAGTACTTC.

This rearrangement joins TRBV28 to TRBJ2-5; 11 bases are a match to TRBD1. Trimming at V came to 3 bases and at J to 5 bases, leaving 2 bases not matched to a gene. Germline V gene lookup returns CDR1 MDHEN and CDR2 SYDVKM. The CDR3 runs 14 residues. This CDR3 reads CASSLRDRGETQYF. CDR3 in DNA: TGTGCCAGCAGTTTGAGGGACAGGGGGGAGACCCAGTACTTC.

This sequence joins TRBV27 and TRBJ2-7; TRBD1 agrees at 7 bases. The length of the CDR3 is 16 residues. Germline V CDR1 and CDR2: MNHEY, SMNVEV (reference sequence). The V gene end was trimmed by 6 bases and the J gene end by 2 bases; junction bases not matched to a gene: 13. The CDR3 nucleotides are TGTGCCAGCAGCCCTACCCCCGGGACAGTACCCTACGAGCAGTACTTC. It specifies CASSPTPGTVPYEQYF.

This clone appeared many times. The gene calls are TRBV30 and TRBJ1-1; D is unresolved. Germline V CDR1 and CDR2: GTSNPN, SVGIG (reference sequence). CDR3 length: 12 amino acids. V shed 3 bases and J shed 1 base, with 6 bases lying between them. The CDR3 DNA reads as TGTGCCTGGAGGCGAAAGAACACTGAAGCTTTCTTT. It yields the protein CAWRRKNTEAFF.

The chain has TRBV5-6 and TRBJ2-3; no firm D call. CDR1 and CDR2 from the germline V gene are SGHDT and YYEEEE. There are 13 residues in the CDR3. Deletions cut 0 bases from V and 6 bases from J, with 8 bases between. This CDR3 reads CASSLAPRDTQYF. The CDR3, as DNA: TGTGCCAGCAGCTTGGCCCCCCGGGATACGCAGTATTTT.

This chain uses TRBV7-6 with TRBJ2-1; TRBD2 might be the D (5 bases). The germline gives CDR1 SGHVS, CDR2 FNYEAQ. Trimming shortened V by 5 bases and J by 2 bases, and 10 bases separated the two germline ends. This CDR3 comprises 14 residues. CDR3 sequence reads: CASSPVTTYNEQFF. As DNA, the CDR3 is TGTGCCAGCAGCCCCGTGACTACCTACAATGAGCAGTTCTTC.

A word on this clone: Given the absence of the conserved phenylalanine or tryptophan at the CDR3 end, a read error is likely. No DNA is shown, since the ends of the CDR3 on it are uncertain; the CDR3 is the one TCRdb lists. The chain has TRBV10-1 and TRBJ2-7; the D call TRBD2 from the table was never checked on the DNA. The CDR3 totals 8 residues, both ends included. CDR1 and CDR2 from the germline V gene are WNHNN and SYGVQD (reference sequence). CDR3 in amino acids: CASRRHSG.

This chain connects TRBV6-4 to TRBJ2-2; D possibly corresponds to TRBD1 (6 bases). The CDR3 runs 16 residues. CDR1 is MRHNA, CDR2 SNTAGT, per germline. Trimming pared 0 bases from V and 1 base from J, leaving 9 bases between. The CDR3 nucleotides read TGTGCCAGCAGTGACTCGGCAGGGGAGAACACCGGGGAGCTGTTTTTT. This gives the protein CASSDSAGENTGELFF.

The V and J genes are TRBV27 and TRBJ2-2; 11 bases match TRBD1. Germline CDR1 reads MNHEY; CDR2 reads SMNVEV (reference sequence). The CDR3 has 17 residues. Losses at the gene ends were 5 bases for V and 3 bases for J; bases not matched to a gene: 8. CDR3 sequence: CASSRLRTGGYTGELFF. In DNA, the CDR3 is TGTGCCAGCAGTCGACTAAGGACAGGGGGCTACACCGGGGAGCTGTTTTTT.

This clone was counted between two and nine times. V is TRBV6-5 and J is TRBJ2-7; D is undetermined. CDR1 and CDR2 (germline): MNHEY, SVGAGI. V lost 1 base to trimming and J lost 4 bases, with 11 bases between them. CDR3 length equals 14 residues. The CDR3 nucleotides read TGTGCCAGCAGTTACTTGGCCGACAAGTACGAGCAGTACTTC. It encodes CASSYLADKYEQYF.

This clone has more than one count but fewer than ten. The CDR3 DNA follows: TGTGCCAGTACCTCCGGGACAGGAACCTACGAGCAGTACTTC. It codes for CASTSGTGTYEQYF. The V call is TRBV19, the J call TRBJ2-7; TRBD1 agrees at 8 bases. This CDR3 contains 14 residues. J lost 2 bases, V lost 7 bases, and 7 bases had no gene match. Per the germline V gene, CDR1 is LNHDA and CDR2 is SQIVND (reference sequence).

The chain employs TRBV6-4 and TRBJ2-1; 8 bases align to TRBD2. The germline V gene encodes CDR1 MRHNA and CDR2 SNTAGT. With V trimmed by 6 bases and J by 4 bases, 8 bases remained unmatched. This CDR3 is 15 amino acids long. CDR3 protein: CASSLAGTPYNEQFF. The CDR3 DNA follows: TGTGCCAGCAGCTTAGCGGGAACCCCGTACAATGAGCAGTTCTTC.